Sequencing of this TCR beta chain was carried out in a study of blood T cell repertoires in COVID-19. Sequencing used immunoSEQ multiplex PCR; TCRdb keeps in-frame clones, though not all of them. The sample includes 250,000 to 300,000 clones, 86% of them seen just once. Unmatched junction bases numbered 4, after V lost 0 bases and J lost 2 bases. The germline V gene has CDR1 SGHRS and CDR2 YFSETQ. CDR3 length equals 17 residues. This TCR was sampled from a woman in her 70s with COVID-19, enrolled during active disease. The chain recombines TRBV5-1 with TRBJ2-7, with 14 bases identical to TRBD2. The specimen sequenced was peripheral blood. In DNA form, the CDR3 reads TGCGCCAGCAGCTTGGGACTAGCGGGGGGGCCCGCCTACGAGCAGTACTTC. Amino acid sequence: CASSLGLAGGPAYEQYF.